These 4 T cell receptor beta chains were sequenced from one sample in a study of cytomegalovirus exposure and HLA in healthy donors. The PCR used 60 Vbeta and 13 Jbeta primers. Profiled with immunoSEQ multiplex PCR; TCRdb holds only in-frame clones, not every one. The sample records some 120,000 clones, about four fifths being singletons. The source material was PBMCs. The receptors derive from a woman between 40 and 55 years old in good health and CMV-seropositive.

The sample holds a few counts of this clone. This chain uses TRBV11-2 with TRBJ2-7; TRBD1 might be the D (6 bases). Germline V gene sequence: CDR1 SGHAT, CDR2 FQNNGV. V gave up 5 bases and J gave up 6 bases, with 11 bases separating them. This CDR3 is built from 12 residues. In DNA form, the CDR3 reads TGTGCCAGCAGCACGGGACATGTCGAGCAGTACTTC. It translates to CASSTGHVEQYF.

V is TRBV19 and J is TRBJ2-7, with D possibly being TRBD1 (6 bases). V lost 9 bases to trimming and J lost 0 bases, with 12 bases between them. The CDR3 contains 13 residues. Germline values: CDR1 LNHDA, CDR2 SQIVND (reference sequence). The chain's CDR3 is CASSAGASYEQYF. The DNA for the CDR3 is TGTGCCAGCTCTGCAGGGGCCTCCTACGAGCAGTACTTC.

This chain uses TRBV5-4 with TRBJ1-4; 9 positions agree with TRBD1. Unmatched junction bases numbered 5, after V lost 4 bases and J lost 4 bases. This CDR3 spans 15 amino acids. The germline CDR1 and CDR2 sequences are SGHNT and YYREEE (reference sequence). DNA for the CDR3: TGTGCCAGCAGCACCCGGACAGGGGATAATGAAAAACTGTTTTTT. Its translation is CASSTRTGDNEKLFF. Complete variable domain (other parts from reference TRBV5-4 and TRBJ1-4): ETGVTQSPTHLIKTRGQQVTLRCSSQSGHNTVSWYQQALGQGPQFIFQYYREEENGRGNFPPRFSGLQFPNYSSELNVNALELDDSALYLCASSTRTGDNEKLFFGSGTQLSVL.

This chain uses TRBV7-2 with TRBJ2-7, with TRBD2 as a possible D gene (6 bases). The germline CDR1 and CDR2 sequences are SGHTA and FQGNSA. The V gene lost 2 bases and the J gene lost 1 base, with 18 bases spanning the gap. This CDR3 has 17 amino acids. The CDR3 sequence is CASSLIDRLASSYEQYF. DNA of the CDR3: TGTGCCAGCAGCTTAATTGATAGGCTAGCGTCATCCTACGAGCAGTACTTC.